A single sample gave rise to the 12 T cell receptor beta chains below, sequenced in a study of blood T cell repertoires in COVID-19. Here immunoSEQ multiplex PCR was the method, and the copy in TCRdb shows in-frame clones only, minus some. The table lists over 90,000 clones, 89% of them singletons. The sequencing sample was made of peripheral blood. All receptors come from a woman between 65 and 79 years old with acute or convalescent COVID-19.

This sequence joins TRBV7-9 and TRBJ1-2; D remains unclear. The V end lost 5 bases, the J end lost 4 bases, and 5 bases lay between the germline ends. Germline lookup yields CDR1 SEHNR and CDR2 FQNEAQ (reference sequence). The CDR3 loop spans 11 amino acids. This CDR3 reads CASSESYGYTF. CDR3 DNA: TGTGCCAGCAGCGAGAGCTATGGCTACACCTTC.

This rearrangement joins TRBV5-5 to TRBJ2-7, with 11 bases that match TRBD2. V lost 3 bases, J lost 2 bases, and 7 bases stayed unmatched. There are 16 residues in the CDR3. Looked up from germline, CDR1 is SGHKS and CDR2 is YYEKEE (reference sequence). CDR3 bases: TGTGCCAGCAGCTCACTAGCGGGAGTACTCCCCTACGAGCAGTACTTC. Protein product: CASSSLAGVLPYEQYF.

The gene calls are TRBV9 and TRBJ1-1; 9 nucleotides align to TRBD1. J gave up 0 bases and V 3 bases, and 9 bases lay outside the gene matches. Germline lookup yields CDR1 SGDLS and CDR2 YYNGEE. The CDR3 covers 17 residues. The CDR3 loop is CASSARQGGPMNTEAFF. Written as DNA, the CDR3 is TGTGCCAGCAGCGCGAGACAGGGGGGTCCCATGAACACTGAAGCTTTCTTT.

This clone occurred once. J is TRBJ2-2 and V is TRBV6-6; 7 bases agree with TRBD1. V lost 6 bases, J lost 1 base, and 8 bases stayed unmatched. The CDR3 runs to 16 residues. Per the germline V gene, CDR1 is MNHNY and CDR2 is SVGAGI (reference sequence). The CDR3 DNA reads TGTGCCAGCAGCGTGATGAGGGGGCGGAACACCGGGGAGCTGTTTTTT. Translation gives CASSVMRGRNTGELFF.

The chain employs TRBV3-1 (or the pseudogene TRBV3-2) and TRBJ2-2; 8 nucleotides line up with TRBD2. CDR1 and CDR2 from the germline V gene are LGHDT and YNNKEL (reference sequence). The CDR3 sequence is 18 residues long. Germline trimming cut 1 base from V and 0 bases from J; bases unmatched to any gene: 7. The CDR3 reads CASSQGAAGAANTGELFF. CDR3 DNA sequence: TGTGCCAGCAGCCAAGGGGCAGCGGGAGCCGCGAACACCGGGGAGCTGTTTTTT.

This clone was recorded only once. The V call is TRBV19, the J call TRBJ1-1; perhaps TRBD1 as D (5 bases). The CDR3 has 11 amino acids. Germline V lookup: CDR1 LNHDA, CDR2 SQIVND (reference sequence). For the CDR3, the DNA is TGTGGGTTACGGAGGGGCACTGAAGCTTTCTTT. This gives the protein CGLRRGTEAFF.

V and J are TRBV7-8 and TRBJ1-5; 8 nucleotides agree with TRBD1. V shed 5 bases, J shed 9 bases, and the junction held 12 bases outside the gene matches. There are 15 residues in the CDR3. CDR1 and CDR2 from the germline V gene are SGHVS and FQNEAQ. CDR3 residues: CASSPLTGDRRPQHF. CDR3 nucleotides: TGTGCCAGCAGCCCCTTGACAGGGGACCGACGGCCCCAGCATTTT.

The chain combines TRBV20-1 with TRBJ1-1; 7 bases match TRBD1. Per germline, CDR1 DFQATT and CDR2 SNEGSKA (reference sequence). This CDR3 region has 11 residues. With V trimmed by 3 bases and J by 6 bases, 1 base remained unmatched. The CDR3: CSASRGAEAFF. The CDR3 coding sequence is TGCAGTGCTAGCAGGGGGGCTGAAGCTTTCTTT.

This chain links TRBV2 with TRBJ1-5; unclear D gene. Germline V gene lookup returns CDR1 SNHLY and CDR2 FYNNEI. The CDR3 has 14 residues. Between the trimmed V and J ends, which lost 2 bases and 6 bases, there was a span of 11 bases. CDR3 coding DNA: TGTGCCAGCAGTGAATGGTCGGTCGGTCAGCCCCAGCATTTT. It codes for CASSEWSVGQPQHF.

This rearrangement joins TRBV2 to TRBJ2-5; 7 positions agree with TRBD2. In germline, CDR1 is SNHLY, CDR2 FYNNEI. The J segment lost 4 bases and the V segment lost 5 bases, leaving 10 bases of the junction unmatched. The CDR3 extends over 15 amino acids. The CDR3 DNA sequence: TGTGCCAGCAGTTTGACTAGCTCGAAGGGAGAGACCCAGTACTTC. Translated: CASSLTSSKGETQYF. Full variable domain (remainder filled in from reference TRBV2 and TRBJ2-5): EPEVTQTPSHQVTQMGQEVILRCVPISNHLYFYWYRQILGQKVEFLVSFYNNEISEKSEIFDDQFSVERPDGSNFTLKIRSTKLEDSAMYFCASSLTSSKGETQYFGPGTRLLVL.

The DNA of the CDR3 is TGTGCCAGCAGGACGGGACAGTCTTTGTATCAGCCCCAGCATTTT. Protein product: CASRTGQSLYQPQHF. V is TRBV28 and J is TRBJ1-5; 7 bases are a match to TRBD1. V trimming: 6 bases; J trimming: 5 bases; junction bases outside the gene matches: 10. Germline assignment: CDR1 MDHEN and CDR2 SYDVKM. The CDR3 consists of 15 residues.

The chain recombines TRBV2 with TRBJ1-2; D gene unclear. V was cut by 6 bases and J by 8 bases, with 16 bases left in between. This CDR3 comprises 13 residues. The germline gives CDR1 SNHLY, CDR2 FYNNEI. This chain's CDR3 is CASSRRASDGYTF. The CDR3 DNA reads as TGTGCCAGCAGCCGCCGAGCAAGCGACGGCTACACCTTC. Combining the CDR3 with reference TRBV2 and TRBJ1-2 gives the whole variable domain EPEVTQTPSHQVTQMGQEVILRCVPISNHLYFYWYRQILGQKVEFLVSFYNNEISEKSEIFDDQFSVERPDGSNFTLKIRSTKLEDSAMYFCASSRRASDGYTFGSGTRLTVV.